The rows below give T cell receptor beta chains drawn from one sample of a study of cytomegalovirus exposure and HLA in healthy donors. Sequencing used immunoSEQ multiplex PCR; TCRdb keeps in-frame clones, though not all of them. The table lists 40,000 to 60,000 clones, with about 2.5% in the top ten. The specimen sequenced was PBMCs. These TCRs come from a female donor in good health and CMV-seronegative. CDR3s include the opening cysteine and the closing phenylalanine or tryptophan. The order of the fields is V gene, CDR3 protein.

TRBV9 | CASSVGQSNEQFF
TRBV19 | CASSMGQGYEQYF
TRBV29-1 | CSVDLTVEGSYNEQFF
TRBV5-1 | CASSLGQHTEAFF
TRBV30 | CAWSVRGGWTEAFF
TRBV29-1 | CSVSGGEETQYF
TRBV7-3 | CASSLRGGRNTEAFF
TRBV7-9 | CASSLGEVSHEQYF
TRBV30 | CAWSRRGGDTQYF
TRBV11-3 | CASSQITGLPEQYF
TRBV7-2 | CASGRTGGFGELFF
TRBV25-1 | CASSELGGDQPQHF
TRBV29-1 | CSVFPPTAPYNEQFF
TRBV7-9 | CASSLDDTDYEQYF
TRBV4-2 | CASSQGPSVYEQYF
TRBV29-1 | CSAGTTGSSYEQYF
TRBV9 | CASSAQTLGNSPLHF
TRBV6-1 | CASSLTGGNTEAFF
TRBV5-6 | CASTPTGGVRGYTF
TRBV7-8 | CASSARTSGGVPSTDTQYF
TRBV27 | CASSRAKSGRRPYEQYF
TRBV19 | CASSSQGWYGNQPQHF
TRBV4-2 | CASSQDPLTSSDNEQFF
TRBV30 | CAWSLQTLRDRAYEQYF
TRBV30 | CAWSIGGSTETQYF
TRBV6-5 | CASSKTVANYGYTF
TRBV5-1 | CASSTRSGIETQYF
TRBV10-2 | CASRAGTSGDNEQFF
TRBV29-1 | CSVDTGITEAFF
TRBV6-1 | CASSGGGMTEAFF
TRBV27 | CASSPTRDRGYEQYF
TRBV19 | CASSELAGANTGELFF
TRBV4-2 | CASSPNIGTSGRADTQYF
TRBV10-3 | CAISESIVEAGELFF
TRBV5-1 | CASSLGQPPNYGYTF
TRBV30 | CAWTPGTTSYNEQFF
TRBV6-5 | CASRRGLRDTEAFF
TRBV4-1 | CASRGTSGSGANVLTF
TRBV30 | CAWSGVAGGYTF
TRBV6-1 | CASSAEGGNTEAFF
TRBV6-1 | CASSGASEQYF